The 27 T cell receptor beta chains presented below share a single source sample, sequenced in a study of regulatory T cells in long-lasting Graves disease. Construction of the TCR beta libraries employed iRepertoire HTBI primers in conjunction with Arm-PCR of CDR3 regions. TCRdb itself ran the multiplex PCR reads through MiXCR, one entry per CDR3 protein. The table includes 580,000 or so distinct CDR3 sequences, 16% detected once. Time point meaning: newly diagnosed GD, antithyroid drugs for less than 3 months. The TCR library was made from RNA extracted from PBMCs. In addition, the sample was reused for a study of T cells in Graves' hyperthyroidism and ophthalmopathy.

Sequencing used peripheral blood mononuclear cells (PBMCs), obtained at new diagnosis, from a patient treated with antithyroid drugs. Receptors originate from a man aged 18 to 29 with Graves disease.

V and J are TRBV3-1 and TRBJ1-1; the match to TRBD1 covers 7 bases. Germline-derived CDR1 and CDR2 are LGHDT and YNNKEL (reference sequence). The V segment lost 0 bases and the J segment 6 bases; nucleotides outside the gene matches: 7. The CDR3 is 15 residues long. CDR3 sequence (DNA): TGTGCCAGCAGCCAAGACCCGACAGGGACCTCTGAAGCTTTCTTT. It encodes CASSQDPTGTSEAFF.

The sample holds many counts of this clonotype. V is TRBV28 and J is TRBJ2-1, with TRBD2 matching 8 bases. The trim removed 5 bases at V and 3 bases at J, leaving 6 bases unmatched. The length of the CDR3 is 15 residues. The germline V gene has CDR1 MDHEN and CDR2 SYDVKM. The CDR3 DNA is TGTGCCAGCAGTCCACCGGGACTAGTCTACAATGAGCAGTTCTTC. It translates to CASSPPGLVYNEQFF.

This sequence joins TRBV28 and TRBJ1-5; the D is unclear. This CDR3 spans 13 amino acids. Germline-derived CDR1 and CDR2 are MDHEN and SYDVKM. V lost 10 bases, J lost 0 bases, and 10 bases lay in between. CDR3 sequence reads: CATIGYSNQPQHF. The CDR3 nucleotides are TGTGCCACCATAGGATATAGCAATCAGCCCCAGCATTTT. The full variable domain, completed using reference TRBV28 and TRBJ1-5, is DVKVTQSSRYLVKRTGEKVFLECVQDMDHENMFWYRQDPGLGLRLIYFSYDVKMKEKGDIPEGYSVSREKKERFSLILESASTNQTSMYLCATIGYSNQPQHFGDGTRLSIL.

In this sample, this clonotype turned up many times. The chain uses TRBV11-2 and TRBJ2-1; 7 nucleotides agree with TRBD2. V was pared by 6 bases and J by 0 bases, with 5 bases of the junction left unmatched. In germline, CDR1 is SGHAT, CDR2 FQNNGV. The CDR3 extends over 15 amino acids. The DNA of the CDR3 is TGTGCCAGCAGTCTCCTAGCGGCCTCCTACAATGAGCAGTTCTTC. Its protein is CASSLLAASYNEQFF.

The sample holds many counts of this clonotype. The chain recombines TRBV30 with TRBJ1-5, with a weak D call TRBD1 (5 bases). The germline V and J ends were trimmed by 1 base and 6 bases, with 13 bases remaining between them. The CDR3 is made up of 14 amino acids. CDR1 and CDR2 from the germline V gene are GTSNPN and SVGIG (reference sequence). CDR3 bases: TGTGCCTGGAGTGCAGGGCCGAGGGGTCAGCCCCAGCATTTT. It translates to CAWSAGPRGQPQHF.

This clonotype has at least ten counts. The J gene is TRBJ2-5, the V gene TRBV20-1, with 9 bases fitting TRBD2. CDR1 DFQATT and CDR2 SNEGSKA come from the germline V gene (reference sequence). Germline trimming cut 6 bases from V and 0 bases from J; bases unmatched to any gene: 11. The CDR3 totals 16 residues. CDR3 protein: CSARWWREGDQETQYF. The CDR3, as DNA: TGCAGTGCCCGGTGGTGGCGGGAGGGCGACCAAGAGACCCAGTACTTC.

The chain has TRBV18 and TRBJ2-1; tentative D call: TRBD1 (5 bases). Germline CDR1 KGHSH, CDR2 LQKENI. This CDR3 spans 14 amino acids. V lost 3 bases to trimming and J lost 4 bases, with 10 bases between them. The CDR3 DNA sequence: TGTGCCAGCTCACCGGACACTCTGTACAATGAGCAGTTCTTC. Translation gives CASSPDTLYNEQFF.

This clonotype was recorded many times. The rearrangement links TRBV27 to TRBJ2-1; no clear D. The CDR3 is made up of 12 amino acids. The germline CDR1 and CDR2 sequences are MNHEY and SMNVEV (reference sequence). V shed 10 bases and J shed 3 bases, with 10 bases lying between them. CDR3 in amino acids: CATKGFYNEQFF. CDR3 nucleotide sequence: TGTGCCACCAAGGGTTTCTACAATGAGCAGTTCTTC.

This clonotype was found many times. CDR3 nucleotide sequence: TGTGCCAGCAGTTTACGGACAGGTGGGAGCGAGCAGTACTTC. Residues: CASSLRTGGSEQYF. V and J are TRBV12-3 or TRBV12-4 and TRBJ2-7, with 7 positions matching TRBD1. There are 14 residues in the CDR3. V lost 2 bases and J lost 6; bases outside the gene matches: 7.

The CDR3 is CASSQVGGYEQYF. In DNA form, the CDR3 reads TGTGCCAGCAGCCAAGTGGGGGGCTACGAGCAGTACTTC. The chain employs TRBV14 and TRBJ2-7; D possibly corresponds to TRBD2 (6 bases). The V gene lost 1 base and the J gene lost 3 bases, with 7 bases spanning the gap. Germline lookup yields CDR1 SGHDN and CDR2 FVKESK. The CDR3 contains 13 residues.

This clonotype has a count of ten or more. This chain connects TRBV29-1 to TRBJ2-5, with a weak D call TRBD2 (5 bases). The CDR3 sequence is 12 residues long. CDR1 and CDR2 (germline): SQVTM, ANQGSEA. V was clipped by 7 bases and J by 5 bases, with 14 bases between them. The CDR3 reads CSALQPGETQYF. The CDR3 nucleotides are TGCAGCGCTTTACAGCCGGGGGAGACCCAGTACTTC.

This clonotype was seen many times. The CDR3 region is CASSFFGSNEKLFF. CDR3 coding DNA: TGTGCCAGCAGTTTTTTCGGTAGCAATGAAAAACTGTTTTTT. The chain employs TRBV28 and TRBJ1-4; D is unresolved. This CDR3 has 14 amino acids. Germline V gives CDR1 MDHEN, CDR2 SYDVKM. The V gene lost 3 bases and the J gene lost 5 bases, with 10 bases spanning the gap.

This clonotype was picked up many times. The chain is built from TRBV6-2 or TRBV6-3 and TRBJ2-7; 7 bases are shared with TRBD2. Looked up from germline, CDR1 is MNHEY and CDR2 is SVGEGT. With V trimmed by 5 bases and J by 4 bases, 17 bases remained unmatched. The CDR3 has 17 amino acids. The CDR3, as DNA: TGTGCCAGCAGTGAAGGTGGAATAGGCGGGAGTACTTACGAGCAGTACTTC. It encodes CASSEGGIGGSTYEQYF.

The V gene is TRBV6-1, the J gene TRBJ1-1, with 7 bases aligning to TRBD1. V shed 6 bases and J 3 bases; nucleotides not matched to a gene: 1. The CDR3 covers 12 residues. Per the germline V gene, CDR1 is MNHNS and CDR2 is SASEGT. The CDR3: CASSGQDTEAFF. CDR3 DNA sequence: TGTGCCAGCAGCGGACAGGACACTGAAGCTTTCTTT.

This chain uses TRBV28 with TRBJ2-4; 8 bases align to TRBD1. Looked up from germline, CDR1 is MDHEN and CDR2 is SYDVKM. The CDR3 sequence is 14 residues long. Trimming took 7 bases from V and 7 from J; bases not matched to a gene: 9. The CDR3: CASTFGQGVNIQYF. CDR3 nucleotide sequence: TGTGCCAGCACCTTCGGACAGGGCGTGAACATTCAGTACTTC.

The chain is built from TRBV9 and TRBJ2-1; 9 bases are shared with TRBD2. V shed 7 bases and J 2 bases; nucleotides not matched to a gene: 7. Germline CDR1 reads SGDLS; CDR2 reads YYNGEE. The CDR3 sequence is 15 residues long. CDR3 in amino acids: CASEGASGTYNEQFF. DNA for the CDR3: TGTGCCAGCGAAGGGGCTAGCGGGACCTACAATGAGCAGTTCTTC.

In this sample, this clonotype turned up once. The chain combines TRBV20-1 with TRBJ2-1; D gene ambiguous. Looked up from germline, CDR1 is DFQATT and CDR2 is SNEGSKA (reference sequence). The CDR3 length is 14 residues. V lost 0 bases and J lost 7, with 13 bases in between. The chain's CDR3 is CSARDFQDVNEQFF. For the CDR3, the DNA is TGCAGTGCTAGAGATTTTCAAGACGTTAATGAGCAGTTCTTC.

The chain has TRBV5-1 and TRBJ2-5; 11 nucleotides match TRBD1. Germline loops: CDR1 SGHRS, CDR2 YFSETQ. This CDR3 has 14 amino acids. Losses at the gene ends were 6 bases for V and 1 base for J; bases not matched to a gene: 2. CDR3: CASTGTGGQETQYF. The CDR3 DNA follows: TGCGCCAGCACCGGGACAGGGGGCCAAGAGACCCAGTACTTC.

This clonotype was found many times. The V and J genes are TRBV5-4 and TRBJ2-7; D gene unclear. CDR3 length: 14 residues. The germline gives CDR1 SGHNT, CDR2 YYREEE (reference sequence). Trimming removed 2 bases from V and 2 bases from J, with 11 bases in between. CDR3 DNA sequence: TGTGCCAGCAGCTTAAGGGTCGGAGCCTACGAGCAGTACTTC. Translation: CASSLRVGAYEQYF.

CDR3 sequence: CSALQGNTEAFF. Written as DNA, the CDR3 is TGCAGTGCCCTACAGGGGAACACTGAAGCTTTCTTT. The chain employs TRBV20-1 and TRBJ1-1; TRBD1 is a possible D gene (6 bases). This CDR3 is built from 12 residues. V lost 6 bases to trimming and J lost 1 base, with 9 bases between them. Per germline, CDR1 DFQATT and CDR2 SNEGSKA (reference sequence).

With respect to this clonotype: A much bigger clone sits one base away, suggesting this may be a read error. The gene calls are TRBV5-1 and TRBJ1-1; no reliable D call. CDR1 SGHRS and CDR2 YFSETQ come from the germline V gene. The CDR3 runs 14 residues. Trimming cost V 0 bases and J 4 bases, with 10 bases left between them. In DNA form, the CDR3 reads TGCGCCAGCAGCTTGGACACCTCGAGCACTGAAGCTTTCTTT. Its protein product is CASSLDTSSTEAFF.

This clonotype was seen a few times. The V gene is TRBV24-1, the J gene TRBJ2-7, with 7 positions matching TRBD1. This CDR3 has 12 amino acids. CDR1 KGHDR and CDR2 SFDVKD come from the germline V gene. Trimming took 4 bases from V and 7 from J; bases not matched to a gene: 3. Written as DNA, the CDR3 is TGTGCCACCAGTGACACAGGGGATGAGCAGTACTTC. It encodes CATSDTGDEQYF.

V gene TRBV12-3 or TRBV12-4 combines with J gene TRBJ2-3; TRBD2 agrees at 12 bases. The V segment lost 5 bases and the J segment 3 bases; nucleotides outside the gene matches: 12. The CDR3 length is 18 residues. The CDR3: CASSRSYLLAGGTDTQYF. The CDR3 DNA is TGTGCCAGCAGTCGGAGCTACCTACTAGCGGGAGGTACAGATACGCAGTATTTT.

This clonotype was detected ten times or more. The chain employs TRBV3-1 and TRBJ1-1; TRBD1 is a possible D gene (5 bases). V was cut by 2 bases and J by 11 bases, with 18 bases left in between. The CDR3 extends over 14 amino acids. The germline CDR1 and CDR2 sequences are LGHDT and YNNKEL (reference sequence). The CDR3 reads CASSQRGGTNSAFF. The CDR3 DNA follows: TGTGCCAGCAGCCAACGGGGGGGAACAAATAGCGCTTTCTTT.

The V call is TRBV19, the J call TRBJ1-1, with D possibly being TRBD1 (5 bases). Germline CDR1 reads LNHDA; CDR2 reads SQIVND (reference sequence). V lost 6 bases and J 1 base, leaving 15 bases between the germline ends. CDR3 length: 15 amino acids. CDR3 nucleotide sequence: TGTGCCAGTAGCGGGGTAAGGGGTAAGAACACTGAAGCTTTCTTT. Protein: CASSGVRGKNTEAFF.

This clonotype was counted at least ten times. The chain employs TRBV6-1 and TRBJ2-1; D unclear. The V gene lost 10 bases and the J gene lost 1 base, with 11 bases spanning the gap. The germline CDR1 and CDR2 sequences are MNHNS and SASEGT. CDR3 length: 13 amino acids. In DNA form, the CDR3 reads TGTGCCACGTCGTCTGGGTCCTACAATGAGCAGTTCTTC. Translation gives CATSSGSYNEQFF.

This clonotype was observed many times. The genes are TRBV5-1 and TRBJ2-7; D is unresolved. Germline V gene lookup returns CDR1 SGHRS and CDR2 YFSETQ. Trimming stripped 0 bases from V and 1 base from J, with 8 bases between. CDR3 length equals 14 residues. Written as DNA, the CDR3 is TGCGCCAGCAGCTTGGAGGCTAGTTCCTACGAGCAGTACTTC. This codes for CASSLEASSYEQYF.